Listed here are 19 T cell receptor beta chains from one sample, sequenced in a study of T cell changes during pregnancy in multiple sclerosis. Sequencing was performed with immunoSEQ multiplex PCR; in TCRdb, only in-frame clones are kept and a portion is missing. The table records some 24,000 clones, around 84% of them present only once. The starting material was CD4+ T cells from peripheral blood mononuclear cells, obtained in the second trimester of pregnancy. The receptors were gathered from a female donor in good health, enrolled as a control in a pregnancy study.

The chain joins TRBV2 to TRBJ2-3, with TRBD2 as a possible D gene (5 bases). Germline V lookup: CDR1 SNHLY, CDR2 FYNNEI. CDR3 length: 12 residues. The V end lost 4 bases, the J end lost 6 bases, and 8 bases lay between the germline ends. In DNA form, the CDR3 reads TGTGCCAGCAGTGTAATAGCGGATACGCAGTATTTT. It translates to CASSVIADTQYF.

In this sample, this clone turned up a few times. The CDR3 reads CASSLIYQETQYF. The CDR3 nucleotides are TGTGCCAGCAGCTTGATATATCAAGAGACCCAGTACTTC. V and J are TRBV5-6 and TRBJ2-5; D unresolved. The CDR3 extends over 13 amino acids. V dropped 1 base and J dropped 2 bases, with 6 bases sitting between them. Germline loops: CDR1 SGHDT, CDR2 YYEEEE.

V and J are TRBV21-1 and TRBJ2-4; TRBD2 reflects the table's D call only, with no check against the DNA. TRBV21-1 is recorded as a pseudogene. This CDR3 has 17 amino acids. Written as DNA, the CDR3 is TGTGCCAGCAGCTCACTCGTAGGAGGGACTGTCAAAAACATTCAGTACTTC. Translated: CASSSLVGGTVKNIQYF.

This clone was counted only a few times. This chain joins TRBV27 and TRBJ1-6; 8 nucleotides agree with TRBD1. The germline V gene encodes CDR1 MNHEY and CDR2 SMNVEV (reference sequence). This CDR3 spans 15 amino acids. Trimming at V came to 7 bases and at J to 7 bases, leaving 9 bases not matched to a gene. The CDR3 coding sequence is TGTGCCAGCACCCGCAGACAGGGGAGGAATTCACCCCTCCACTTT. It yields the protein CASTRRQGRNSPLHF.

This chain uses TRBV7-3 with TRBJ2-5, with a possible D match to TRBD1 (6 bases). CDR1 SGHTA and CDR2 FQGTGA come from the germline V gene. V lost 5 bases and J 1 base, leaving 11 bases between the germline ends. This CDR3 contains 14 residues. As DNA, the CDR3 is TGTGCCAGCAGCCTCGGACAGCGCCAAGAGACCCAGTACTTC. Translation gives CASSLGQRQETQYF.

The table lists this clone with a few counts. V and J are TRBV5-1 and TRBJ2-1; no reliable D call. V was pared by 0 bases and J by 0 bases, with 10 bases between. Germline values: CDR1 SGHRS, CDR2 YFSETQ. This CDR3 region has 16 residues. Written as DNA, the CDR3 is TGCGCCAGCAGCTTGGCTGAGGCCAGCTCCTACAATGAGCAGTTCTTC. Translated, it gives CASSLAEASSYNEQFF.

The genes are TRBV5-1 and TRBJ1-4; D may be TRBD1 (5 bases). This CDR3 has 14 residues. The germline gives CDR1 SGHRS, CDR2 YFSETQ. The V and J ends lost 5 bases and 0 bases respectively, with 8 bases between them. The CDR3 DNA is TGCGCCAGCAGAGGGGTTTCAACTAATGAAAAACTGTTTTTT. Residues: CASRGVSTNEKLFF.

This clone was counted once. J is TRBJ1-2 and V is TRBV18; D gene unclear. V gave up 3 bases and J gave up 0 bases, with 11 bases separating them. The germline gives CDR1 KGHSH, CDR2 LQKENI. CDR3 length: 15 amino acids. The CDR3 sequence: CASSPSGSSNYGYTF. DNA of the CDR3: TGTGCCAGCTCACCCTCGGGGTCCTCTAACTATGGCTACACCTTC.

The CDR3 DNA reads as TGTGCCTGGAGCCCCGAAACGGCCAGGGGCACAGATACGCAGTATTTT. Its translation: CAWSPETARGTDTQYF. The V gene is TRBV30, the J gene TRBJ2-3; D perhaps matches TRBD1 (5 bases). This CDR3 spans 16 amino acids. Per the germline V gene, CDR1 is GTSNPN and CDR2 is SVGIG (reference sequence). Trimming left V 3 bases short and J 1 base short, with 17 bases between.

The genes are TRBV5-5 and TRBJ1-5; D gene ambiguous. V was shortened by 4 bases and J by 3 bases, with 14 bases between the two germline ends. The germline gives CDR1 SGHKS, CDR2 YYEKEE (reference sequence). This CDR3 contains 15 residues. In DNA form, the CDR3 reads TGTGCCAGCAGCGGTGGGCAGACGGACAATCAGCCCCAGCATTTT. Translated: CASSGGQTDNQPQHF.

The chain is built from TRBV30 and TRBJ1-3, with D maybe TRBD1 (6 bases). The CDR3 runs to 16 residues. Trimming removed 2 bases at V and 4 bases at J, with 18 bases between. CDR1 and CDR2 (germline): GTSNPN, SVGIG (reference sequence). This CDR3 reads CAWSFGQLSTGNTIYF. CDR3 nucleotide sequence: TGTGCCTGGAGTTTTGGACAGTTATCAACCGGAAACACCATATATTTT.

The CDR3 is CASSRALREGETQYF. The CDR3 DNA follows: TGTGCATCCTCGCGCGCCCTAAGGGAGGGAGAGACCCAGTACTTC. J is TRBJ2-5 and V is TRBV11-2; 7 bases line up with TRBD2. This CDR3 is built from 15 residues. Germline V gene data show CDR1 as SGHAT and CDR2 as FQNNGV.

The rearrangement uses TRBV15 and TRBJ2-1, with 12 bases aligning to TRBD1. This CDR3 is 20 amino acids long. V dropped 0 bases and J dropped 4; count of bases not matched to a gene: 13. Per the germline V gene, CDR1 is LNHNV and CDR2 is YYDKDF (reference sequence). The CDR3 sequence is CATSRDGTGGPSAEYNEQFF. The CDR3 region has the DNA TGTGCCACCAGCAGAGATGGGACAGGGGGCCCTTCAGCCGAATACAATGAGCAGTTCTTC.

J is TRBJ2-1 and V is TRBV9; 8 nucleotides line up with TRBD2. CDR1 is SGDLS, CDR2 YYNGEE, per germline. Losses at the gene ends were 4 bases for V and 8 bases for J; bases not matched to a gene: 11. The CDR3 has 15 amino acids. DNA of the CDR3: TGTGCCAGCAGCCTGGTCGGGGGGGGAACCGATGAGCAGTTCTTC. It codes for CASSLVGGGTDEQFF.

The genes are TRBV28 and TRBJ1-1, with 9 bases aligning to TRBD1. This CDR3 has 17 residues. CDR1 and CDR2 from the germline V gene are MDHEN and SYDVKM. V gave up 0 bases and J gave up 0 bases; unmatched junction bases: 5. In nucleotides, the CDR3 is TGTGCCAGCAGTTTATGGGGACAGGGAAGCATGAACACTGAAGCTTTCTTT. As protein: CASSLWGQGSMNTEAFF.

The V and J genes are TRBV5-1 and TRBJ2-5, with D unresolved. The CDR3 length is 13 residues. From germline, CDR1 is SGHRS and CDR2 YFSETQ. Trimming shortened V by 1 base and J by 3 bases, and 7 bases separated the two germline ends. The CDR3 is CASSLLTEETQYF. In nucleotides, the CDR3 is TGCGCCAGCAGCTTGTTAACAGAAGAGACCCAGTACTTC.

This clone was recorded only once. The genes are TRBV7-2 and TRBJ2-3, with TRBD1 matching over 7 bases. Per the germline V gene, CDR1 is SGHTA and CDR2 is FQGNSA. The CDR3 covers 16 residues. V was clipped by 8 bases and J by 2 bases; unmatched bases: 13. The CDR3 is CASLGGQKKFTDTQYF. CDR3 DNA sequence: TGTGCCAGCTTAGGGGGACAGAAGAAATTCACAGATACGCAGTATTTT.

The chain joins TRBV5-1 to TRBJ1-1; 9 bases agree with TRBD1. Unmatched junction bases numbered 21, after V lost 3 bases and J lost 0 bases. This CDR3 is built from 21 residues. From germline, CDR1 is SGHRS and CDR2 YFSETQ. The CDR3 spells CASSYLGQGTRGRKMNTEAFF. The CDR3 bases are TGCGCCAGCAGCTATCTCGGACAGGGGACGCGCGGGAGAAAAATGAACACTGAAGCTTTCTTT. Together with reference TRBV5-1 and TRBJ1-1, the CDR3 gives the full variable domain: KAGVTQTPRYLIKTRGQQVTLSCSPISGHRSVSWYQQTPGQGLQFLFEYFSETQRNKGNFPGRFSGRQFSNSRSEMNVSTLELGDSALYLCASSYLGQGTRGRKMNTEAFFGQGTRLTVV.

J is TRBJ1-1 and V is TRBV9; D might be TRBD1 (5 bases). CDR3 length: 14 amino acids. V was cut by 3 bases and J by 2 bases, with 11 bases left in between. In germline, CDR1 is SGDLS, CDR2 YYNGEE. CDR3 DNA sequence: TGTGCCAGCAGCGCGGGAGGGGATAACACTGAAGCTTTCTTT. Translating gives CASSAGGDNTEAFF.